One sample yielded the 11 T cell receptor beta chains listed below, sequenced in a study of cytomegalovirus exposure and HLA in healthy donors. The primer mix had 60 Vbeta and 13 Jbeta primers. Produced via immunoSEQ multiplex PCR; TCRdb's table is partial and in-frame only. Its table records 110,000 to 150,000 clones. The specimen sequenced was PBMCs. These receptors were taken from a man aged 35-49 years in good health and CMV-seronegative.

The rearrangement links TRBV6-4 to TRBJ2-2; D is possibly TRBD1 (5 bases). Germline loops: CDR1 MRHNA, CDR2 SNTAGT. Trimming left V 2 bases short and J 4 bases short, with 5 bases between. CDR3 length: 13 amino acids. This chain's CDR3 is CASSDRGTGELFF. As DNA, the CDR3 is TGTGCCAGCAGTGACAGGGGCACCGGGGAGCTGTTTTTT.

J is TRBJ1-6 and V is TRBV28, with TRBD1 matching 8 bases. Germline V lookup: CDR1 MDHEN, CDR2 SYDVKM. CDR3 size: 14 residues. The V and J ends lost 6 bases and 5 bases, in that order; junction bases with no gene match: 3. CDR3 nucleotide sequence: TGTGCCAGCAGGGTGGGACAGGATAATTCACCCCTCCACTTT. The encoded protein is CASRVGQDNSPLHF.

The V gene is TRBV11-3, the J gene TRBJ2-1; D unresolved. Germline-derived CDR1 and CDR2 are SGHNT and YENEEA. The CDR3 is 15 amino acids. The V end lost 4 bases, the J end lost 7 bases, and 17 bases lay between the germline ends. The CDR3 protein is CASSSGRENRNEQFF. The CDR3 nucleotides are TGTGCCAGCAGCTCAGGCAGAGAGAACCGGAATGAGCAGTTCTTC.

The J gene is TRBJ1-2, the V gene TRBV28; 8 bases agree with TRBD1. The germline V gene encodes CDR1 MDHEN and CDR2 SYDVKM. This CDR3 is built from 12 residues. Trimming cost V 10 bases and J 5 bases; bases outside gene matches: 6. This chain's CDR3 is CATSTGDYGYTF. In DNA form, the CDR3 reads TGTGCCACCTCGACAGGGGATTATGGCTACACCTTC.

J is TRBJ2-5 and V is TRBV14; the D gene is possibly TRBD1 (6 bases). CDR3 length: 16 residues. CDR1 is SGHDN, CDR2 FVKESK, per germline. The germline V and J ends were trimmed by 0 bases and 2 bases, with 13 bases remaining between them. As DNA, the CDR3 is TGTGCCAGCAGCCAAGATGGGGTGACAGGTCAAGAGACCCAGTACTTC. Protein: CASSQDGVTGQETQYF.

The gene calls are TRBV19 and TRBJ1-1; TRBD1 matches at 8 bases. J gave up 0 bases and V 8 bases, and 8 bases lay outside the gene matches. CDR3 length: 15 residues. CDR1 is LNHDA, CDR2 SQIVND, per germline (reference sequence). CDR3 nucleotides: TGTGCCAGTGGTGGGGACAGGACTATGAACACTGAAGCTTTCTTT. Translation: CASGGDRTMNTEAFF.

Here the CDR3 reads CASSHRYEQYF. DNA of the CDR3: TGTGCCAGCTCGCACCGCTACGAGCAGTACTTC. The chain has TRBV18 and TRBJ2-5, with D hard to call. The assigned J gene may be wrong: the sequence end matches TRBJ2-7 better. Germline-derived CDR1 and CDR2 are KGHSH and LQKENI. This CDR3 is 11 amino acids long.

The CDR3 DNA reads TGTGCCATCAGAGGACTAGCTACGCACGAGCAGTACTTC. Amino acids: CAIRGLATHEQYF. The chain carries TRBV10-3 and TRBJ2-7; 8 nucleotides agree with TRBD2. The CDR3 is 13 amino acids. CDR1 ENHRY and CDR2 SYGVKD come from the germline V gene. Germline trimming cut 6 bases from V and 5 bases from J; bases unmatched to any gene: 6.

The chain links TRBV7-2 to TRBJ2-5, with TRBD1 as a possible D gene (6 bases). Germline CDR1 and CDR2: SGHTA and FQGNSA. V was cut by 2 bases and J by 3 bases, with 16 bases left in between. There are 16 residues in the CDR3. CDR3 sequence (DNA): TGTGCCAGCAGCTTAAGCCCCAGGGGTAGGGAAGAGACCCAGTACTTC. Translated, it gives CASSLSPRGREETQYF.

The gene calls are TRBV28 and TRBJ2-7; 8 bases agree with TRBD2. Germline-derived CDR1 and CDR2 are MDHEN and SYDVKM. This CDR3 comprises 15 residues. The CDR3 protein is CASSPGGAPISPGVV. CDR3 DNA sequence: TGTGCCAGCAGCCCCGGGGGGGCGCCGATCTCCCCCGGTGTCGTC.

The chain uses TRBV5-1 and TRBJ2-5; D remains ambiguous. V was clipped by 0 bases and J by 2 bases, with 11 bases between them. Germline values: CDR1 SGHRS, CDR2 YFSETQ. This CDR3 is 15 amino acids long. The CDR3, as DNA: TGCGCCAGCAGCTTGGGGCTCAGGCAACAAGAGACCCAGTACTTC. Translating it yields CASSLGLRQQETQYF.